The 28 T cell receptor beta chains below were found in one sample sequenced in a study of T cells in narcolepsy. Clones were read by immunoSEQ multiplex PCR, and TCRdb kept only the in-frame ones, dropping some. In the table there are about 13,000 clones, around nine tenths of which are singletons. The specimen was CD45RA- memory CD4+ T cells from PBMCs. The receptors originated from a human donor with narcolepsy.

The chain is built from TRBV28 and TRBJ2-7; D is undetermined. Trimming cost V 4 bases and J 0 bases, with 13 bases left between them. The CDR3 loop spans 15 amino acids. CDR1 is MDHEN, CDR2 SYDVKM, per germline. The CDR3 DNA follows: TGTGCCAGCAGTTCCCCTCCCCCTAACTCCTACGAGCAGTACTTC. Its translation is CASSSPPPNSYEQYF.

This clone was recorded once. The chain links TRBV7-9 to TRBJ2-5, with TRBD1 identical over 7 bases. V trimming: 2 bases; J trimming: 4 bases; junction bases outside the gene matches: 4. Germline CDR1 reads SEHNR; CDR2 reads FQNEAQ (reference sequence). This CDR3 has 14 amino acids. CDR3 in DNA: TGTGCCAGCAGCTTAAAGGGGGCAGGAGAGACCCAGTACTTC. Translation: CASSLKGAGETQYF.

This rearrangement joins TRBV13 to TRBJ2-1, with D perhaps matching TRBD2 (5 bases). With 6 bases removed from V and 9 bases from J, the gap between germline ends came to 15 bases. The CDR3 is 13 residues long. Germline V gene lookup returns CDR1 PRHDT and CDR2 FYEKMQ (reference sequence). CDR3: CASRSTRFGEQFF. The CDR3 bases are TGTGCCAGCAGGTCCACTAGATTTGGTGAGCAGTTCTTC.

This clone has only a few counts. The chain has TRBV7-9 and TRBJ1-2, with TRBD1 identical over 9 bases. The ends lost 1 base at V and 4 bases at J; junction bases unmatched: 1. Germline-derived CDR1 and CDR2 are SEHNR and FQNEAQ (reference sequence). The CDR3 contains 14 residues. Here the CDR3 reads CASSLVGQGYGYTF. CDR3 DNA sequence: TGTGCCAGCAGCTTAGTGGGACAGGGCTATGGCTACACCTTC.

V usage is TRBV5-1 and J usage is TRBJ2-1; D is perhaps TRBD2 (6 bases). The length of the CDR3 is 12 residues. Germline-derived CDR1 and CDR2 are SGHRS and YFSETQ. Trimming took 7 bases from V and 6 from J, leaving 11 bases between them. CDR3 protein: CASSEGGNEQFF. The CDR3 nucleotides are TGCGCCAGCTCGGAGGGCGGCAATGAGCAGTTCTTC.

This rearrangement joins TRBV27 to TRBJ2-2; 8 nucleotides agree with TRBD1. V gave up 6 bases and J gave up 4 bases; unmatched junction bases: 4. The CDR3 is 14 amino acids. Germline CDR1 reads MNHEY; CDR2 reads SMNVEV (reference sequence). The CDR3 reads CASRKQGGTGELFF. CDR3 DNA sequence: TGTGCCAGCAGGAAACAGGGGGGCACCGGGGAGCTGTTTTTT.

The rearrangement joins TRBV18 to TRBJ2-3; 11 nucleotides match TRBD2. The germline V gene has CDR1 KGHSH and CDR2 LQKENI. V trimming: 6 bases; J trimming: 6 bases; junction bases outside the gene matches: 17. The CDR3 is made up of 18 amino acids. CDR3 residues: CASSRQASTSGKSDTQYF. CDR3 nucleotide sequence: TGTGCCAGCTCGAGACAGGCATCGACTAGCGGGAAGTCCGATACGCAGTATTTT.

The chain has TRBV7-3 and TRBJ2-1; D may be TRBD2 (6 bases). Germline lookup yields CDR1 SGHTA and CDR2 FQGTGA. Trimming shortened V by 5 bases and J by 10 bases, and 15 bases separated the two germline ends. CDR3 length equals 13 residues. The DNA for the CDR3 is TGTGCCAGCAGCCCAAGGGGCGGGAAAGAGCAGTTCTTC. Protein: CASSPRGGKEQFF.

The chain recombines TRBV7-2 with TRBJ2-3; TRBD2 matches at 10 bases. Germline lookup yields CDR1 SGHTA and CDR2 FQGNSA. J gave up 5 bases and V 5 bases, and 7 bases lay outside the gene matches. CDR3 length equals 15 residues. This CDR3 reads CASSPGTSARDTQYF. DNA for the CDR3: TGTGCCAGCAGCCCCGGGACTAGCGCGAGAGATACGCAGTATTTT. The whole variable domain, filled in from reference TRBV7-2 and TRBJ2-3, reads GAGVSQSPSNKVTEKGKDVELRCDPISGHTALYWYRQSLGQGLEFLIYFQGNSAPDKSGLPSDRFSAERTGGSVSTLTIQRTQQEDSAVYLCASSPGTSARDTQYFGPGTRLTVL.

The chain links TRBV9 to TRBJ1-1, with D possibly being TRBD1 (5 bases). V dropped 4 bases and J dropped 4 bases, with 14 bases sitting between them. CDR1 and CDR2 from the germline V gene are SGDLS and YYNGEE. The CDR3 spans 14 residues. CDR3 nucleotide sequence: TGTGCCAGCAGCCCCAGGCAGGGCGGCACTGAAGCTTTCTTT. Translated, it gives CASSPRQGGTEAFF.

The rearrangement links TRBV29-1 to TRBJ1-2, with D possibly matching TRBD1 (5 bases). V lost 4 bases and J 4 bases, leaving 13 bases between the germline ends. Germline CDR1 reads SQVTM; CDR2 reads ANQGSEA. The CDR3 spans 13 residues. The CDR3 loop reads CSVVVGVGYGYTF. CDR3 in DNA: TGCAGCGTTGTGGTAGGGGTCGGCTATGGCTACACCTTC.

This clone was observed a single time. The chain's CDR3 is CASSPKTSRSLALEGEGYTF. The CDR3 coding sequence is TGCGCCAGCAGCCCTAAGACTTCCAGGTCGTTGGCTCTCGAGGGGGAGGGCTACACCTTC. This chain joins TRBV5-1 and TRBJ1-2; a possible D gene is TRBD1 (6 bases). Looked up from germline, CDR1 is SGHRS and CDR2 is YFSETQ. This CDR3 is 20 amino acids long. The germline V and J ends were trimmed by 4 bases and 8 bases, with 36 bases remaining between them.

This clone came up once. The chain joins TRBV29-1 to TRBJ1-4; D is unresolved. From germline, CDR1 is SQVTM and CDR2 ANQGSEA. The ends were cut back, 5 bases at V and 6 bases at J, with 10 bases in the middle. The CDR3 contains 12 residues. CDR3: CSVTSTDEKLFF. The CDR3 DNA follows: TGCAGCGTTACGTCTACGGATGAAAAACTGTTTTTT.

The chain links TRBV7-2 to TRBJ2-2; TRBD2 matches 12 bases. This CDR3 region has 16 residues. From germline, CDR1 is SGHTA and CDR2 FQGNSA. The V segment lost 5 bases and the J segment 6 bases; nucleotides outside the gene matches: 7. The CDR3 is CASSPYPSGRAGELFF. Written as DNA, the CDR3 is TGTGCCAGCAGCCCTTACCCTAGCGGGAGGGCCGGGGAGCTGTTTTTT.

This chain joins TRBV29-1 and TRBJ2-2; no firm D call. The germline V gene has CDR1 SQVTM and CDR2 ANQGSEA. The CDR3 has 15 residues. Trimming left V 4 bases short and J 2 bases short, with 14 bases between. CDR3 DNA: TGCAGCGTTGCCAATACGGTACTAAACACCGGGGAGCTGTTTTTT. Translated, it gives CSVANTVLNTGELFF.

The chain has TRBV2 and TRBJ2-5, with D perhaps TRBD1 (7 bases). The germline V gene encodes CDR1 SNHLY and CDR2 FYNNEI. The V and J ends lost 11 bases and 4 bases respectively, with 14 bases between them. The CDR3 has 12 residues. The chain's CDR3 is CACGTEVETQYF. CDR3 in DNA: TGTGCCTGCGGGACAGAGGTAGAGACCCAGTACTTC.

CDR3 nucleotides: TGCAGCGTTGCCAAGGGGGCGGCCGGGGAGCTGTTTTTT. Translated, it gives CSVAKGAAGELFF. The genes are TRBV29-1 and TRBJ2-2, with 7 bases lining up with TRBD1. The CDR3 is made up of 13 amino acids. The germline CDR1 and CDR2 sequences are SQVTM and ANQGSEA. Losses at the gene ends were 4 bases for V and 6 bases for J; bases not matched to a gene: 5.

This rearrangement joins TRBV9 to TRBJ2-5; D may be TRBD1 (5 bases). This CDR3 region has 14 residues. CDR1 and CDR2 (germline): SGDLS, YYNGEE. Trimming cost V 1 base and J 5 bases, with 12 bases left between them. The CDR3 DNA sequence: TGTGCCAGCAGCGTAAAAGGGGCTCTGGAGACCCAGTACTTC. Residues: CASSVKGALETQYF.

This chain connects TRBV4-1 to TRBJ2-6, with D possibly TRBD1 on 5 matching bases. The CDR3 runs to 17 residues. Germline CDR1 and CDR2: MGHRA and YSYEKL. The V end lost 3 bases, the J end lost 0 bases, and 12 bases lay between the germline ends. CDR3 sequence: CASSQTLGASGANVLTF. The DNA for the CDR3 is TGCGCCAGCAGCCAGACCCTAGGGGCCTCTGGGGCCAACGTCCTGACTTTC.

This chain joins TRBV29-1 and TRBJ1-1; D is unclear. The CDR3 sequence is 10 residues long. The germline V gene has CDR1 SQVTM and CDR2 ANQGSEA. V gave up 5 bases and J gave up 7 bases, with 8 bases separating them. The CDR3 DNA reads TGCAGCGTTACTACCCTTGAAGCTTTCTTT. Protein sequence: CSVTTLEAFF. Looking up the rest from reference TRBV29-1 and TRBJ1-1 gives the full variable domain: SAVISQKPSRDICQRGTSLTIQCQVDSQVTMMFWYRQQPGQSLTLIATANQGSEATYESGFVIDKFPISRPNLTFSTLTVSNMSPEDSSIYLCSVTTLEAFFGQGTRLTVV.

This rearrangement joins TRBV5-1 to TRBJ2-3, with TRBD2 as a possible D gene (5 bases). The CDR3 runs to 16 residues. V was cut by 0 bases and J by 2 bases, with 13 bases left in between. Germline V gives CDR1 SGHRS, CDR2 YFSETQ. CDR3 sequence: CASSLAGLATTDTQYF. The CDR3 DNA reads TGCGCCAGCAGCTTGGCCGGGCTAGCCACCACAGATACGCAGTATTTT.

The V and J genes are TRBV5-1 and TRBJ2-5, with D perhaps TRBD2 (5 bases). CDR1 SGHRS and CDR2 YFSETQ come from the germline V gene. CDR3 length: 13 residues. Between the trimmed V and J ends, which lost 4 bases and 4 bases, there was a span of 11 bases. The CDR3 coding sequence is TGCGCCAGCAGCCCCCGGGCGGGAGAGACCCAGTACTTC. Its protein is CASSPRAGETQYF.

The V gene is TRBV5-4, the J gene TRBJ2-1, with TRBD2 as a possible D gene (6 bases). Trimming removed 4 bases at V and 0 bases at J, with 14 bases between. This CDR3 is 16 amino acids long. Germline CDR1 reads SGHNT; CDR2 reads YYREEE (reference sequence). The CDR3 DNA sequence: TGTGCCAGCAGCCTTACTAGCCGGAGCTCCTACAATGAGCAGTTCTTC. Protein product: CASSLTSRSSYNEQFF.

This clone is judged large (0.1 to 1%). This chain joins TRBV5-4 and TRBJ1-1; D possibly corresponds to TRBD1 (5 bases). Germline CDR1 and CDR2: SGHNT and YYREEE (reference sequence). This CDR3 is built from 14 residues. V lost 1 base and J lost 2, with 9 bases in between. CDR3 in amino acids: CASSLQTGNTEAFF. CDR3 sequence (DNA): TGTGCCAGCAGCTTGCAAACAGGTAACACTGAAGCTTTCTTT.

The chain employs TRBV2 and TRBJ1-2; 8 bases agree with TRBD1. The CDR3 extends over 12 amino acids. J was trimmed by 6 bases and V by 8 bases; bases with no gene match: 5. Germline V lookup: CDR1 SNHLY, CDR2 FYNNEI. In DNA form, the CDR3 reads TGTGCCAGCTATCAGGGGGCGGATGGCTACACCTTC. Encoded protein: CASYQGADGYTF.

The V and J genes are TRBV5-1 and TRBJ2-1; perhaps TRBD1 as D (5 bases). This CDR3 comprises 16 residues. Germline V gene lookup returns CDR1 SGHRS and CDR2 YFSETQ. Between the trimmed V and J ends, which lost 1 base and 6 bases, there was a span of 17 bases. CDR3 sequence: CASSLLIGVDGNEQFF. CDR3 DNA: TGCGCCAGCAGCTTGCTAATAGGGGTGGACGGCAATGAGCAGTTCTTC.

The chain joins TRBV9 to TRBJ1-1; 7 positions agree with TRBD1. Germline V CDR1 and CDR2: SGDLS, YYNGEE. The CDR3 sequence is 13 residues long. The trim removed 4 bases at V and 4 bases at J, leaving 4 bases unmatched. CDR3 DNA sequence: TGTGCCAGCAGCTTGACAGGGAGCACTGAAGCTTTCTTT. Protein product: CASSLTGSTEAFF.

The chain uses TRBV7-2 and TRBJ2-5; 8 positions match TRBD2. This CDR3 spans 17 amino acids. CDR1 and CDR2 (germline): SGHTA, FQGNSA. V was clipped by 1 base and J by 8 bases; unmatched bases: 15. CDR3 amino acids: CASSLGTSLSPGHTQYF. The CDR3 DNA reads as TGTGCCAGCAGCTTAGGGACTAGCTTGTCTCCCGGGCATACCCAGTACTTC.